This T cell receptor (beta chain) comes out of a study of shared clonotypes between healthy human individuals (dated by TCRdb to 2020 to 2021). Concerning the study at large: The cohort included three men and two women between 18 and 49 years of age. Different laboratories and diverse techniques were used to prepare libraries and sequence TCR repertoires, to increase sequencing depth and limit assay-specific biases. To estimate repertoire size and how much clonotypes are shared between individuals, the study performed deep sequencing of blood TCR repertoires from 4 to 6 healthy adults. Each donor's leukapheresis produced roughly between about 0.85 and 10 billion PBMCs. For each donor, CD4 naive and CD4 memory were each given three plates, CD8 naive was given two plates, and CD8 memory was given one plate. Here is what the overall study found, with its caveats: About 5% of naive CD4, around 3.6% of naive CD8, approximately 2% of memory CD4, and around 0.42% of memory CD8 clonotypes were shared across several donors. Pairwise subsampling indicated that sequencing depth was expected to affect the degree of clonotype sharing among donors. Even with the large sequencing depth, rarefaction of the sorted-subset datasets indicated that sequencing was incomplete. Only blood was sampled, and tissue TCR repertoires likely differ from those in blood. The genetic and exposure-history diversity represented was limited by the small number of donors. Naive subsets generally had larger estimated clonotype richness than memory subsets did. Clonotypes shared by all four sorted-subset donors showed higher generation probabilities than non-shared clonotypes.

Using the deep immunoSEQ assay, multiplex PCR amplified TCR CDR3 regions from genomic DNA. Extracted genomic DNA from each cell subset was distributed evenly across all wells of several immunoSEQ 96-well plates, and each plate was treated as a replicate. For sorted subsets, roughly 200 ng genomic DNA, equal to some 28,000 T cell genomes, was loaded into each replicate PCR. Purified libraries were measured with a Qubit 3.0 fluorometer, size-checked on a Bioanalyzer 2100, and measured again with the KAPA Library Quantification kit. Each immunoSEQ 96-well plate was sequenced on its own single-read 150-cycle Illumina NextSeq 550 flow cell. Concerning the study's data processing: The immunoSEQ output contained only junctional sequences without quality scores, so filtering could not match that applied to full-length reads. Sequences were annotated with PyIR, a Python wrapper for IgBLAST v1.9, using IMGT germline references to assign V/J genes and CDR3. Any read was removed if the V/J assignment was weak (E-value above 1e-6), the CDR3 was missing, or the read contained stop codons, out-of-frame junctions, or ambiguous translated residues. V3J clonotypes were defined as sequences sharing the same inferred V gene, J gene, and CDR3 amino acid sequence. Percentage overlap between repertoires was computed as shared unique clonotypes divided by the size of the smaller repertoire. Richness of each repertoire was evaluated using RTK rarefaction, the Chao1 estimator, and Recon v2.1 estimates of unobserved clonotypes. Generation probabilities for all TCRbeta clonotypes obtained by the gDNA method from four donors were computed using OLGA. TCRdb re-hosts the immuneACCESS table, in-frame sequences only. Its copies lack some clones; in the studies checked, an unresolved V gene accounts for under half of them, and the cause for the rest is not known. V, J and clone size are taken as reported in that table, and D and trimming were inferred from the DNA itself. The sample table shows hundreds of thousands of clones, and approximately 95% are seen once. The ten top clones hold about 0.064% of the sample.

The germline V gene supplies CDR1 SGHRS and CDR2 YFSETQ. Germline trimming amounts to 0 bases on V and 4 bases on J, with 7 as the count of junction bases outside the gene matches. Inclusive of the bounding cysteine and phenylalanine, the CDR3 is 16 residues long. This entry keeps only the CDR3 DNA: 48 bases, framed from base 1. The donors were healthy, HIV-negative adults who had no recently reported acute infections or vaccinations. All donors were Caucasian adults living in Nashville, Tennessee, USA. CD4+ T cells were enriched by magnetic negative selection, after which naive cells were positively selected on CD45RA and the negative fraction was taken as the memory subset. After blood collection by leukapheresis, PBMCs were isolated using Ficoll-Histopaque density gradient centrifugation and then cryopreserved in the vapor phase of liquid nitrogen. Analytical flow cytometry was used to check the purity and quantity of every magnetically sorted T cell population. Genomic DNA was isolated from each sorted fraction and quantified by UV absorbance on a Nanodrop 2000c.

As to this clone: Which antigen it targets is not known. It has no much larger one-base neighbor in the sample; base qualities were not kept.

The sequence derives from a woman aged 25-40 years in good health. The V gene is TRBV5-1 and the J gene is TRBJ2-5, and 9 junctional nucleotides match TRBD1. Source material: naive CD4+ T cells sorted from blood. This sample's cell subset or site label indicates: CD45RA+ positively selected. The base sequence is TGCGCCAGCAGCTTGGCGACACAGGGGGCAGGAGAGACCCAGTACTTC. Its protein reads: CASSLATQGAGETQYF.